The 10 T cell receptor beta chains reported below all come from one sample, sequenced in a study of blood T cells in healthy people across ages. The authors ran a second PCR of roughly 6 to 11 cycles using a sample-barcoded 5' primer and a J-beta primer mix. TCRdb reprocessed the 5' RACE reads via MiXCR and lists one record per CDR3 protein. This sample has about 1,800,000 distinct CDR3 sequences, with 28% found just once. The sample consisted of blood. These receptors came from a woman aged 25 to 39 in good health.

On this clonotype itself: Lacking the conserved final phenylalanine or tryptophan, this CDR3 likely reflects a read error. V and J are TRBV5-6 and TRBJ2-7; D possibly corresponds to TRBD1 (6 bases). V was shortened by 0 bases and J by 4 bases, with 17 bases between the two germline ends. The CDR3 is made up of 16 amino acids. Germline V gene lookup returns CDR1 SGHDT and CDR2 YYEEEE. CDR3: CASSLDPTGYRYEQYC. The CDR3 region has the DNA TGTGCCAGCAGCTTGGATCCCACAGGGTATCGGTACGAGCAGTACTGC.

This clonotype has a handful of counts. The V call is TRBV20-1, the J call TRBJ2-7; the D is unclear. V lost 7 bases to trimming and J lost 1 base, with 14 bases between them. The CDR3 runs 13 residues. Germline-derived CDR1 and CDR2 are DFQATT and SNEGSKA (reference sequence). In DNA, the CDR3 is TGCAGTGTTTTGGCGGCGCCTTCCTACGAGCAGTACTTC. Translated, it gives CSVLAAPSYEQYF.

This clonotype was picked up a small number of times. The CDR3 nucleotides are TGCAGCGTTGAAGGGTCGGGGGACAATGAGCAGTTCTTC. Its translation is CSVEGSGDNEQFF. The chain couples TRBV29-1 to TRBJ2-1, with a possible D match to TRBD2 (6 bases). Germline CDR1 and CDR2: SQVTM and ANQGSEA. Trimming left V 1 base short and J 5 bases short, with 9 bases between. CDR3 length: 13 amino acids.

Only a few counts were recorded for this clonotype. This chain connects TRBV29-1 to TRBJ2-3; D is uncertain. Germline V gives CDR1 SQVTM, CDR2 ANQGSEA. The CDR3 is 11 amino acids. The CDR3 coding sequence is TGCGGCGGCCTGGAAGTGAATACGCAGTATTTT. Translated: CGGLEVNTQYF.

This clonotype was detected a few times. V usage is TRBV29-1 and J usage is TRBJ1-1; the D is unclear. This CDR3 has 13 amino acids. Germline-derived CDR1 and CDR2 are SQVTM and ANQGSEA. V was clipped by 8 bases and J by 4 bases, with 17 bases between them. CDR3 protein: CSPRPGKATEAFF. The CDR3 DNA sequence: TGCAGCCCCAGACCGGGGAAAGCCACTGAAGCTTTCTTT.

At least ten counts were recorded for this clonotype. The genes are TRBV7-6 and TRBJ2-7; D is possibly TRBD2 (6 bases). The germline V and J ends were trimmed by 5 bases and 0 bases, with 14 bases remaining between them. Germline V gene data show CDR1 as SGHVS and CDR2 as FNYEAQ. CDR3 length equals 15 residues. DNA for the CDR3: TGTGCCAGCAGCGAATGGGGGGTTAGCTCCTACGAGCAGTACTTC. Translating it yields CASSEWGVSSYEQYF.

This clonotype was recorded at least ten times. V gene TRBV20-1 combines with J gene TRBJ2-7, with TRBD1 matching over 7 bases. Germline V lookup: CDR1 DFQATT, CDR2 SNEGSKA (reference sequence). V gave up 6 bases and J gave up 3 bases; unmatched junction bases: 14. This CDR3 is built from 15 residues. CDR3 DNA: TGCAGTGCCACAGGGACAGCCGGACTCCTCTACGAGCAGTACTTC. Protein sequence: CSATGTAGLLYEQYF.

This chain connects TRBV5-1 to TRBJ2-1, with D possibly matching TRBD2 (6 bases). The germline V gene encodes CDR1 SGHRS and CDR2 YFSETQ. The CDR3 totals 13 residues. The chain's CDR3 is CVTSTSSYNEQFF. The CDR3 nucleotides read TGCGTCACCTCGACTAGCTCCTACAATGAGCAGTTCTTC.

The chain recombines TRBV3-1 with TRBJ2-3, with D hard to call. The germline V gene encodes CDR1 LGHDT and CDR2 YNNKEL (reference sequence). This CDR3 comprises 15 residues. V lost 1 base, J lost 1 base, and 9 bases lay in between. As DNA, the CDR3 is TGTGCCAGCAGCCAAGTTTTCCGTGGCACAGATACGCAGTATTTT. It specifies CASSQVFRGTDTQYF.

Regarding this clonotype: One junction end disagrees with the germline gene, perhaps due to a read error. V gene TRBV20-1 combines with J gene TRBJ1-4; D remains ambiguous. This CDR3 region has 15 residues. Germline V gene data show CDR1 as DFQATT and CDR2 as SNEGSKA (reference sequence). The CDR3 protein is CSARDQSRGNERLFF. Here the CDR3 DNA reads TGCAGTGCTAGAGATCAAAGTCGGGGAAATGAAAGACTGTTTTTT.